The 16 T cell receptor beta chains below come from one sample, sequenced in a study of CD8 T cells in ankylosing spondylitis. Regarding the study as a whole: Within ankylosing spondylitis blood, a TCR beta motif made up of roughly eight highly homologous variants appeared to be characteristic.

TCRdb fed the 5' RACE reads into MiXCR, producing one record per CDR3 protein. The sample records about 800,000 distinct CDR3 sequences, 10% to 15% being singletons. No cognate antigen is known for these TCRs. The specimen was blood, either unsorted or a sorted T cell fraction (not recorded which). These receptors all come from a male donor with ankylosing spondylitis.

This chain connects TRBV2 to TRBJ2-1; 7 bases align to TRBD1. The CDR3 covers 15 residues. V lost 6 bases and J lost 0; bases outside the gene matches: 5. Germline V gene sequence: CDR1 SNHLY, CDR2 FYNNEI. DNA of the CDR3: TGTGCCAGCAGCGAACAGGGGATCTCCTACAATGAGCAGTTCTTC. The encoded protein is CASSEQGISYNEQFF.

The chain uses TRBV7-3 and TRBJ1-2; TRBD1 matches 9 bases. Germline V gene data show CDR1 as SGHTA and CDR2 as FQGTGA. CDR3 length: 13 amino acids. V trimming: 5 bases; J trimming: 8 bases; junction bases outside the gene matches: 6. The CDR3 DNA reads TGTGCCAGCAGCGTGGACAGGGGAGGCGGCTACACCTTC. This sequence encodes CASSVDRGGGYTF. The full variable domain, in which reference TRBV7-3 and TRBJ1-2 provide the parts outside the CDR3, is GAGVSQTPSNKVTEKGKYVELRCDPISGHTALYWYRQSLGQGPEFLIYFQGTGAADDSGLPNDRFFAVRPEGSVSTLKIQRTERGDSAVYLCASSVDRGGGYTFGSGTRLTVV.

The chain carries TRBV28 and TRBJ1-1; no clear D gene. Germline V gene data show CDR1 as MDHEN and CDR2 as SYDVKM. Trimming removed 3 bases at V and 0 bases at J, with 8 bases between. The CDR3 length is 14 residues. In DNA form, the CDR3 reads TGTGCCAGCAGTTTCCCCCAGGTGAACACTGAAGCTTTCTTT. Translation: CASSFPQVNTEAFF.

This rearrangement joins TRBV20-1 to TRBJ1-5; 8 bases line up with TRBD1. The CDR3 contains 14 residues. Unmatched junction bases numbered 7, after V lost 5 bases and J lost 4 bases. CDR1 and CDR2 from the germline V gene are DFQATT and SNEGSKA (reference sequence). This CDR3 reads CSAGGGTGNQPQHF. The CDR3 DNA reads TGCAGTGCTGGGGGGGGGACAGGTAATCAGCCCCAGCATTTT.

This clonotype was detected many times. The CDR3 region has the DNA TGTGCCAGCAGTTTCGACTCTTTCGGGGAGCAGTTCTTC. Its protein product is CASSFDSFGEQFF. The chain uses TRBV12-3 or TRBV12-4 and TRBJ2-1; D is uncertain. This CDR3 is 13 amino acids long. Trimming removed 3 bases at V and 10 bases at J, with 13 bases between.

This clonotype has only a few counts. The chain employs TRBV7-9 and TRBJ2-7, with no clear D. The CDR3 loop spans 13 amino acids. V lost 5 bases and J 6 bases, leaving 14 bases between the germline ends. The germline gives CDR1 SEHNR, CDR2 FQNEAQ (reference sequence). CDR3 loop: CASSQNQATEQYF. The DNA of the CDR3 is TGTGCCAGCAGCCAAAATCAGGCGACCGAGCAGTACTTC.

The chain employs TRBV10-3 and TRBJ1-1; D might be TRBD1 (5 bases). Trimming removed 6 bases at V and 0 bases at J, with 14 bases between. CDR3 length: 15 residues. The germline V gene encodes CDR1 ENHRY and CDR2 SYGVKD. The CDR3, as DNA: TGTGCCATCAGGGCAGGGACGATAATGAACACTGAAGCTTTCTTT. This encodes CAIRAGTIMNTEAFF.

The chain combines TRBV7-9 with TRBJ2-3; possibly TRBD2 for D (5 bases). The CDR3 totals 15 residues. V gave up 5 bases and J gave up 2 bases, with 14 bases separating them. Germline V lookup: CDR1 SEHNR, CDR2 FQNEAQ (reference sequence). The CDR3 sequence is CASSTRGLATDTQYF. DNA for the CDR3: TGTGCCAGCAGCACAAGAGGACTGGCCACAGATACGCAGTATTTT.

V usage is TRBV7-2 and J usage is TRBJ1-2; D is unclear. This CDR3 is 14 amino acids long. V gave up 11 bases and J gave up 8 bases, with 24 bases separating them. In germline, CDR1 is SGHTA, CDR2 FQGNSA. The CDR3 sequence is CASHTGWGRKGYTF. In nucleotides, the CDR3 is TGTGCCTCACATACGGGGTGGGGTCGAAAAGGCTACACCTTC. The full variable domain, its missing parts supplied by reference TRBV7-2 and TRBJ1-2, is GAGVSQSPSNKVTEKGKDVELRCDPISGHTALYWYRQSLGQGLEFLIYFQGNSAPDKSGLPSDRFSAERTGGSVSTLTIQRTQQEDSAVYLCASHTGWGRKGYTFGSGTRLTVV.

This chain connects TRBV20-1 to TRBJ1-2; TRBD1 is a possible D gene (5 bases). Germline-derived CDR1 and CDR2 are DFQATT and SNEGSKA (reference sequence). V was trimmed by 6 bases and J by 4 bases, leaving 24 bases between them. The CDR3 has 16 amino acids. This CDR3 reads CSASKLDTGRPYGYTF. In DNA form, the CDR3 reads TGCAGTGCGAGTAAACTAGACACAGGCCGTCCCTATGGCTACACCTTC.

This clonotype has at least ten counts. The chain links TRBV29-1 to TRBJ2-7, with 11 bases aligning to TRBD2. This CDR3 is built from 15 residues. CDR1 and CDR2 (germline): SQVTM, ANQGSEA. The V segment lost 1 base and the J segment 2 bases; nucleotides outside the gene matches: 4. The CDR3 sequence is CSVEVRLAGTYEQYF. The DNA for the CDR3 is TGCAGCGTTGAAGTGAGACTAGCGGGGACCTACGAGCAGTACTTC.

This clonotype was seen many times. This chain connects TRBV20-1 to TRBJ2-7; the match to TRBD1 covers 8 bases. The germline CDR1 and CDR2 sequences are DFQATT and SNEGSKA (reference sequence). Trimming removed 2 bases from V and 0 bases from J; junction bases left unmatched: 3. The CDR3 contains 14 residues. This CDR3 is CSARPGTGSYEQYF. Written as DNA, the CDR3 is TGCAGTGCTAGACCCGGGACAGGCTCCTACGAGCAGTACTTC.

This clonotype was observed at least ten times. V is TRBV6-5 and J is TRBJ2-7; 8 bases agree with TRBD1. Germline V gives CDR1 MNHEY, CDR2 SVGAGI. This CDR3 is built from 17 residues. V dropped 4 bases and J dropped 3; count of bases not matched to a gene: 14. CDR3 bases: TGTGCCAGCAGTTTTTCCTTAGCCGAGGACAGGGTCTACGAGCAGTACTTC. Its translation: CASSFSLAEDRVYEQYF.

At least ten counts were recorded for this clonotype. V is TRBV20-1 and J is TRBJ2-1; D tentatively reads TRBD1 or TRBD2 (5 bases each). The CDR3 has 14 residues. Per the germline V gene, CDR1 is DFQATT and CDR2 is SNEGSKA (reference sequence). V shed 3 bases and J shed 5 bases, with 14 bases lying between them. CDR3 DNA: TGCAGTGCTAGTTCCACTAGAGGGGACAATGAGCAGTTCTTC. Protein sequence: CSASSTRGDNEQFF.

V is TRBV5-1 and J is TRBJ2-3; 8 nucleotides agree with TRBD2. V lost 3 bases, J lost 6 bases, and 12 bases stayed unmatched. This CDR3 spans 16 amino acids. Germline loops: CDR1 SGHRS, CDR2 YFSETQ. This chain's CDR3 is CASSSSGTSLADTQYF. CDR3 nucleotide sequence: TGCGCCAGCAGCTCATCCGGGACTAGTCTGGCTGATACGCAGTATTTT.

This clonotype was found a few times. V and J are TRBV20-1 and TRBJ1-4; D gene ambiguous. The CDR3 has 14 amino acids. Between the trimmed V and J ends, which lost 0 bases and 4 bases, there was a span of 9 bases. Germline CDR1 DFQATT, CDR2 SNEGSKA (reference sequence). The DNA of the CDR3 is TGCAGTGCTAGAGATCGGGGTAGTAATGAAAAACTGTTTTTT. Its translation: CSARDRGSNEKLFF.